This T cell receptor (beta chain) stems from a study of blood T cell repertoires in COVID-19 (dated by TCRdb to between 2020 and 2021). Regarding the complete study: Samples from collaborators originated in the United States, Italy and Spain and spanned both the acute and convalescent phases of COVID-19. The material from the prospective study consisted of cDNA or gDNA derived from T cells, B-cell-depleted T cells, or PBMCs. Subjects who had been exposed to COVID-19, were actively infected with it, or had recovered from it provided the deeply sampled blood TCRbeta repertoires that made up the dataset. A de-identified subject ID, COVID-19 status, age in years and sex were almost always included in the sample metadata. The samples were drawn from two sources: the first 160 participants of the ongoing ImmuneRACE study, and fewer than 1,500 subjects contributed by 6 global collaborators. The repertoires were released in a freely available public database intended as a resource for research on the immune response to SARS-CoV-2. Where available, HLA class I and class II types were obtained from metadata supplied by the sample provider rather than from assay-based typing. What the research found in general, with its limitations: How much clinical and demographic metadata was included differed by source and by participant, and the metadata was provided uncurated.

TCRbeta CDR3 regions were amplified from genomic DNA using the immunoSEQ Assay, a bias-controlled multiplex PCR. The published analysis was carried out like this. Within the assay, amplification of reference gene primers was used to estimate how many nucleated cells each sample contained. Sequence reads were collapsed and filtered to measure the absolute abundance of every unique TCRbeta CDR3 rearrangement. For each sample, productive Simpson clonality was calculated by taking the square root of Simpson's diversity index across productive rearrangements. TCRdb took this table from immuneACCESS and kept in-frame rearrangements with V and J called. Such tables lack part of the clones; where checked against another copy, unresolved V genes explain under half of the gap, and the rest is unexplained. V and J calls and clone size are as listed in that table; D and trimming were resolved from the DNA. This sample holds 200,000 to 250,000 clones; 86% were observed only once. Roughly 10% of the sample goes to the ten largest clones.

Regarding this clone: No cognate antigen has been identified for it. Nothing much larger sits one base from this clone, and base qualities are not available.

V is pruned by 4 bases and J by 6 bases, leaving 8 bases of the junction without a gene match. The CDR3 has 15 amino acids, counting the end cysteine and phenylalanine. The CDR3 DNA has 45 bases and is translated from base 1. Taken from the germline V gene, the CDR1 and CDR2 loops are SGHNT and YENEEA. One collaborating source in Seattle enrolled patients while the patients were actively infected and followed the patients over time throughout the course of disease. The collaborating institutions used their own protocols to collect whole blood in K2EDTA tubes. For TCRbeta analysis, collaborators shipped samples as frozen whole blood, isolated PBMCs, or DNA extracted from either of those sample types.

This TCR derives from a woman in her fifties or sixties with COVID-19, enrolled during active disease. Specimen: peripheral blood. Rearrangement joined TRBV11-3 to TRBJ1-1, and 10 junction bases match TRBD1. The DNA is as follows: TGTGCCAGCAGCTCGATGACAGGGGGCGCCGCTGAAGCTTTCTTT. Its translation reads: CASSSMTGGAAEAFF.